This record covers a single T cell receptor beta chain. This specimen comes from a study of shared clonotypes between healthy human individuals. At the level of the study: Each donor's CD8 memory used one plate, CD8 naive two, each CD4 subset three.

CD45RO-negative, CCR7-selected cells formed the naive CD8 fraction, which excluded terminally differentiated effector memory CD45RA+ cells. V lost 6 bases and J 1 base, leaving 3 bases between the germline ends. The CDR3 runs 11 residues. Germline V gene data show CDR1 as LNHDA and CDR2 as SQIVND (reference sequence). Sorted-subset replicate PCRs used approximately 200 ng of genomic DNA. This amount corresponded to some 30,000 T cell genomes. The authors' processing: Junction-only sequences without quality scores came from ImmunoSEQ, so filtering differed. Some clones are missing from TCRdb's copy, which holds only in-frame ones; the method was immunoSEQ multiplex PCR. V, J and clone size are taken as reported in that table, and D and trimming were inferred from the DNA itself. The table has about 2,100,000 clones, 93% seen once.

The sequence was obtained from a man aged 18 to 29 in good health. Some clones in this sample may be carry-over from other donors' samples. This chain uses TRBV19 with TRBJ1-1, with D hard to call. Material: naive CD8+ T cells from PBMCs. The CDR3 DNA is TGTGCCAGTAGCGGGAACACTGAAGCTTTCTTT. Translation gives CASSGNTEAFF.